This T cell receptor beta chain was recorded in a study of shared clonotypes between healthy human individuals. Trimming shortened V by 6 bases and J by 5 bases, and 14 bases separated the two germline ends. This CDR3 is built from 13 residues. The germline V gene has CDR1 SGHTS and CDR2 YDEGEE. Profiling relied on immunoSEQ multiplex PCR, and the TCRdb table lists in-frame clones only, not all of them. The sample lists under 650,000 clones; 90% to 97% were seen once. The sequenced material came from naive CD4+ T cells sorted from blood. Subset specified: CD45RA+ positively selected. This TCR derives from a woman younger than 45 in good health. The rearrangement joins TRBV5-8 to TRBJ2-5; D perhaps matches TRBD2 (5 bases). Written as DNA, the CDR3 is TGTGCCAGCAACTTACTAGTAGGGGAGACCCAGTACTTC. Translating gives CASNLLVGETQYF.